This is a list of T cell receptor beta chains from one sample in a study of blood T cell repertoires in COVID-19. TCRdb's copy holds only in-frame clones and misses some; the assay was immunoSEQ multiplex PCR. The sample lists 280,000 or so clones, 70% to 90% occurring once. The sample was peripheral blood. The receptors originated from a woman aged 25 to 39 who had recovered from COVID-19. CDR3s include the opening cysteine and the closing phenylalanine or tryptophan. A D gene is named only where the DNA matches it firmly. Size tells how often a clone was seen (once, few, many) or the class of an expanded clone, and some rows leave it out.

v_call	d_call	clone_size	j_call	cdr3_aa	cdr3_nt
TRBV24-1	NA	once	TRBJ2-3	CATSDRGRGTDTQYF	TGTGCCACCAGTGATAGGGGTCGGGGCACAGATACGCAGTATTTT
TRBV18	TRBD1	NA	TRBJ2-7	CASSQGQVSSYEQYF	TGTGCCAGCTCACAGGGACAGGTGAGCTCCTACGAGCAGTACTTC
TRBV7-9	NA	NA	TRBJ1-5	CASSFDTSNQPQHF	TGTGCCAGCAGCTTCGACACTAGCAATCAGCCCCAGCATTTT
TRBV6-6	NA	NA	TRBJ2-1	CASSLRVYDNEQFF	TGTGCCAGCAGTCTCAGGGTATACGACAATGAGCAGTTCTTC
TRBV28	NA	NA	TRBJ1-2	CASRRDFSNYGYTF	TGTGCCAGCAGGCGGGACTTTTCTAACTATGGCTACACCTTC
TRBV4-1	NA	NA	TRBJ1-1	CASTRLGLNTEAFF	TGCGCCAGCACCCGGTTGGGCTTGAACACTGAAGCTTTCTTT
TRBV7-9	NA	NA	TRBJ1-3	CASSENSVRSGNTIYF	TGTGCCAGCAGCGAAAATTCGGTGCGCTCTGGAAACACCATATATTTT
TRBV27	TRBD1	few	TRBJ2-7	CASSPWTGGNEQYF	TGTGCCAGCAGCCCCTGGACAGGGGGAAACGAGCAGTACTTC
TRBV5-1	TRBD1	NA	TRBJ1-3	CASSFTGGRSGNTIYF	TGCGCCAGCAGCTTTACAGGGGGGAGATCTGGAAACACCATATATTTT
TRBV18	NA	NA	TRBJ1-1	CASFPAGGFEAFF	TGTGCCAGCTTCCCCGCCGGAGGGTTTGAAGCTTTCTTT
TRBV3-1/TRBV3-2	TRBD2	NA	TRBJ2-5	CASSHGPSGGAVVTQYF	TGTGCCAGCAGCCACGGGCCTAGCGGGGGGGCAGTCGTGACCCAGTACTTC
TRBV19	TRBD1	NA	TRBJ2-5	CASSSKDTGTGGQETQYF	TGTGCCAGTAGTTCCAAAGATACCGGGACAGGGGGCCAAGAGACCCAGTACTTC
TRBV27	NA	NA	TRBJ1-2	CASSLVGAFNYGYTF	TGTGCCAGCAGTTTAGTAGGGGCTTTTAACTATGGCTACACCTTC
TRBV5-8	TRBD1	once	TRBJ2-7	CASSFRTGALEQYF	TGTGCCAGCAGCTTCAGGACAGGGGCGCTCGAGCAGTACTTC
TRBV5-1	TRBD1	NA	TRBJ2-7	CASSFNRGHSYEQYF	TGCGCCAGCAGCTTCAACAGGGGTCACTCCTACGAGCAGTACTTC
TRBV9	NA	NA	TRBJ1-3	CASSIQDIRSSGNTIYF	TGTGCCAGCAGCATTCAGGACATTCGAAGCTCTGGAAACACCATATATTTT
TRBV7-2	NA	NA	TRBJ2-7	CASSILIGTLSYEQYF	TGTGCCAGCAGCATATTAATCGGGACACTCTCCTACGAGCAGTACTTC
TRBV11-2	NA	few	TRBJ2-7	CASAPGHSYEQYF	TGTGCCAGCGCCCCAGGCCACTCCTACGAGCAGTACTTC
TRBV28	TRBD1	once	TRBJ2-1	CASGRTGSNEQFF	TGTGCCAGCGGAAGGACAGGGAGCAATGAGCAGTTCTTC
TRBV4-2	TRBD2	NA	TRBJ2-7	CASSQDRSGGVREQYF	TGTGCCAGCAGCCAAGATAGAAGCGGGGGGGTTCGGGAGCAGTACTTC
TRBV28	TRBD1	NA	TRBJ2-7	CASSPGQFSYEQYF	TGTGCCAGCAGCCCGGGACAGTTCTCCTACGAGCAGTACTTC
TRBV28	TRBD1	NA	TRBJ1-2	CASNRGGSYYGYTF	TGTGCCAGCAACAGGGGGGGCTCCTACTATGGCTACACCTTC
TRBV5-1	NA	NA	TRBJ1-5	CASSSTPGGGQPQHF	TGCGCCAGCAGCTCAACCCCGGGGGGAGGTCAGCCCCAGCATTTT
TRBV7-2	NA	NA	TRBJ2-1	CASSLGRGTALYNEQFF	TGTGCCAGCAGCTTGGGTCGGGGGACCGCCCTCTACAATGAGCAGTTCTTC
TRBV24-1	TRBD1	NA	TRBJ2-7	CATSPPGQGCEQYF	TGTGCCACCAGTCCCCCGGGACAGGGTTGCGAGCAGTACTTC
TRBV5-1	TRBD2	NA	TRBJ2-1	CASSLAGRGGPSDNEQFF	TGCGCCAGCAGCTTGGCCGGGCGGGGGGGCCCCTCGGACAATGAGCAGTTCTTC
TRBV9	NA	NA	TRBJ1-2	CASSVEAEGDYGYTF	TGTGCCAGCAGCGTAGAAGCTGAGGGTGACTATGGCTACACCTTC
TRBV3-1/TRBV3-2	NA	NA	TRBJ2-1	CASSQSPYNEQFF	TGTGCCAGCAGCCAATCCCCATACAATGAGCAGTTCTTC
TRBV11-2	TRBD1	NA	TRBJ1-1	CASSLASLTGVTEAFF	TGTGCCAGCAGCTTAGCCAGCCTTACAGGGGTAACTGAAGCTTTCTTT
TRBV28	TRBD1	NA	TRBJ1-2	CASSLGDRVGGYTF	TGTGCCAGCAGTTTAGGAGACAGGGTAGGGGGCTACACCTTC
TRBV7-9	TRBD2	NA	TRBJ2-3	CASSLGTSGYTDTQYF	TGTGCCAGCAGCTTAGGGACTAGCGGGTACACAGATACGCAGTATTTT
TRBV28	NA	NA	TRBJ1-1	CASSLYLQQNTEAFF	TGTGCCAGCAGTTTATATCTACAGCAGAACACTGAAGCTTTCTTT
TRBV15	TRBD1	NA	TRBJ1-3	CATSRDYVSRGTRSGNTIYF	TGTGCCACCAGCAGAGATTATGTTAGCAGGGGGACCCGCTCTGGAAACACCATATATTTT
TRBV6-5	NA	NA	TRBJ1-6	CASSYSMTGGSPLHF	TGTGCCAGCAGTTACTCGATGACCGGGGGTTCACCCCTCCACTTT
TRBV20-1	NA	NA	TRBJ1-1	CSAKRATEAFF	TGCAGTGCCAAGAGGGCGACTGAAGCTTTCTTT
TRBV9	NA	few	TRBJ2-1	CASSVLAFNEQFF	TGTGCCAGCAGCGTCCTAGCCTTCAATGAGCAGTTCTTC
TRBV28	NA	NA	TRBJ1-5	CASSLSSRNNQPQHF	TGTGCCAGCAGTTTATCGTCTAGGAACAATCAGCCCCAGCATTTT
TRBV19	NA	NA	TRBJ2-5	CASSIQGETQYF	TGTGCCAGTAGTATTCAGGGGGAGACCCAGTACTTC
TRBV2	TRBD2	NA	TRBJ2-1	CASRTSGSYNEQFF	TGTGCCAGCAGAACTAGCGGTTCCTACAATGAGCAGTTCTTC
TRBV28	TRBD1	NA	TRBJ1-2	CASSSQDRARANYGYTF	TGTGCCAGCAGTTCACAGGACAGGGCGAGAGCTAACTATGGCTACACCTTC
TRBV24-1	TRBD1	NA	TRBJ1-2	CATSDTDRGRYGYTF	TGTGCCACCAGTGACACCGACAGGGGCCGATATGGCTACACCTTC
TRBV30	TRBD1	NA	TRBJ1-2	CAWSVRRTGNGYTF	TGTGCCTGGAGTGTACGCCGGACAGGGAATGGCTACACCTTC
TRBV16	TRBD1	NA	TRBJ1-3	CASSLNLSGGPGNTIYF	TGTGCCAGCAGCCTAAATCTTTCAGGGGGACCTGGAAACACCATATATTTT
TRBV19	TRBD1	NA	TRBJ1-6	CASSISGRTGGFNSPLHF	TGTGCCAGTAGTATTTCCGGTCGGACAGGGGGCTTTAATTCACCCCTCCACTTT